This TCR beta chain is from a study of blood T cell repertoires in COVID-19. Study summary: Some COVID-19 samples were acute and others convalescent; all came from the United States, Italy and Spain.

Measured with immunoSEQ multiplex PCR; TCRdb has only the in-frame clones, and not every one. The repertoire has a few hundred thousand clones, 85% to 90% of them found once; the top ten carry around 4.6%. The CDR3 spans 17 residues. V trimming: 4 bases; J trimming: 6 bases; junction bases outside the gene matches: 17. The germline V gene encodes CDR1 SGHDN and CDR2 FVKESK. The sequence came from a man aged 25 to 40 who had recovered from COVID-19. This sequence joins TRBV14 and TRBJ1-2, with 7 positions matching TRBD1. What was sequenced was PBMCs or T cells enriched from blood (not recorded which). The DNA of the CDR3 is TGTGCCAGCAGCCGATCGGTGACAGGGCTGATCGGTGATGGCTACACCTTC. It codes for CASSRSVTGLIGDGYTF. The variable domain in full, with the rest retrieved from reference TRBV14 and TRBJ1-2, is EAGVTQFPSHSVIEKGQTVTLRCDPISGHDNLYWYRRVMGKEIKFLLHFVKESKQDESGMPNNRFLAERTGGTYSTLKVQPAELEDSGVYFCASSRSVTGLIGDGYTFGSGTRLTVV.